This entry lists 2 T cell receptor beta chains sequenced from one sample in a study of identical twins. Via MiXCR, TCRdb re-called the 5' RACE reads, giving one row per CDR3 protein. The sample shows 600,000 to 800,000 distinct CDR3 sequences, 21% of them seen only once. These records were also assigned to another study, of T cells expressing NK-cell markers.

The sequencing input was PBMCs. The receptors come from a woman between 18 and 29 years old in good health.

This clonotype has just a few counts. V usage is TRBV12-3 or TRBV12-4 and J usage is TRBJ2-1, with 8 bases identical to TRBD1. V trimming: 7 bases; J trimming: 6 bases; junction bases outside the gene matches: 5. The CDR3 is 13 amino acids. The CDR3 reads CASTLTGGNEQFF. The CDR3 nucleotides read TGTGCCAGCACCCTAACAGGGGGCAATGAGCAGTTCTTC.

The chain carries TRBV10-3 and TRBJ2-2; 8 nucleotides match TRBD2. Germline values: CDR1 ENHRY, CDR2 SYGVKD. The CDR3 consists of 15 residues. With 4 bases clipped from V and 1 base from J, the junction kept 2 bases outside the gene matches. The CDR3 region has the DNA TGTGCCATCAGTGCGGCGGGGGGGAACACCGGGGAGCTGTTTTTT. It is translated as CAISAAGGNTGELFF.